This TCR beta chain is drawn from a study of CD8 T cells in Susac syndrome. Study observations and caveats: In TEMRA cells and active patients, CD8+ clonal expansion in Susac reached its peak.

Sequencing of TCR beta was performed on blood CD8+ T cells and on blood CD4+ T cells. The CD8+ and CD4+ T cells were isolated magnetically using a negative isolation approach, whereas the TEMRA cells were enriched by FACS. Looked up from germline, CDR1 is ENHRY and CDR2 is SYGVKD. The CDR3 has 15 residues. V was clipped by 6 bases and J by 3 bases; unmatched bases: 6. About this clonotype itself: The antigen is unknown.

Reverse transcription of roughly 0.5 to 1 ug RNA was performed with random hexamers. Across 54 Vbeta and 13 Jbeta, TCR beta CDR3 was amplified with immunoSEQ multiplex PCR. TCRdb reanalysed the immunoSEQ multiplex PCR reads using MiXCR and keeps one entry per CDR3 protein. This table holds approximately 190,000 distinct CDR3 sequences, approximately 95% found once. Sequencing was carried out using CD8+ T cells from PBMCs. This receptor was obtained from a human donor with Susac syndrome. V gene TRBV10-3 combines with J gene TRBJ2-3; 10 bases agree with TRBD2. CDR3 DNA: TGTGCCATCAGCCCAGGACTAGCGGAGACAGATACGCAGTATTTT. Amino acid sequence: CAISPGLAETDTQYF.